Listed below are T cell receptor beta chains from one sample, sequenced in a study of Ad26.COV2.S vaccination and SARS-CoV-2 variants. Repertoires were generated with immunoSEQ multiplex PCR, while TCRdb's copy carries only in-frame clones and drops some. The sample contains about half a million clones, 70% to 90% of which appear only once. The source was peripheral blood, collected in a trial of Ad26.COV2.S vaccine versus placebo. The receptors stem from a person aged 18-60 years who received the Ad26.COV2.S COVID-19 vaccine or a placebo. CDR3s include the opening cysteine and the closing phenylalanine or tryptophan. Fields, in order: clone size, CDR3 length, D gene, J gene, V gene, CDR3 DNA, CDR3 protein. D genes are given only for firm matches. Rows give clone size only sometimes, using once, few, many, or a class for an expanded clone.

- | 13 | - | TRBJ1-5 | TRBV28 | TGTGCCAGCAGTCCAGGGGAGAATCAGCCCCAGCATTTT | CASSPGENQPQHF
- | 18 | TRBD1 | TRBJ1-2 | TRBV9 | TGTGCCAGCAGCGGTGGGTCAGGGGGACTACCCCTCGGGTATGGCTACACCTTC | CASSGGSGGLPLGYGYTF
once | 15 | - | TRBJ2-5 | TRBV5-1 | TGCGCCAGCAGTTACACCCCGGACCCTCAAGAGACCCAGTACTTC | CASSYTPDPQETQYF
- | 16 | TRBD2 | TRBJ2-1 | TRBV28 | TGTGCCAGCAGTTTACACCTAGCGGGAGGGCCGAGGGAGCAGTTCTTC | CASSLHLAGGPREQFF
- | 15 | - | TRBJ1-6 | TRBV19 | TGTGCCAGTAGTATCGGGCAGGGGTACAATTCACCCCTCCACTTT | CASSIGQGYNSPLHF
- | 14 | TRBD1 | TRBJ2-7 | TRBV6-5 | TGTGCCAGCACTCGCGGACAGGGCGTCTACGAGCAGTACTTC | CASTRGQGVYEQYF
- | 17 | TRBD2 | TRBJ2-2 | TRBV27 | TGTGCCAGCAGTCCATGGGTTGGTAGCGGGGTAACCGGGGAGCTGTTTTTT | CASSPWVGSGVTGELFF
once | 14 | TRBD1 | TRBJ2-5 | TRBV19 | TGTGCCAGTAGAGGCAGGGGGCGTTCAGAGACCCAGTACTTC | CASRGRGRSETQYF
once | 17 | - | TRBJ1-6 | TRBV30 | TGTGCCTGGAGTGTACTGGGGGAAAGCTCCTATAATTCACCCCTCCACTTT | CAWSVLGESSYNSPLHF
- | 17 | TRBD2 | TRBJ2-1 | TRBV28 | TGTGCCAGCAGTCACCCCGGGCTAGCGGTACCCCACAATGAGCAGTTCTTC | CASSHPGLAVPHNEQFF
- | 15 | - | TRBJ2-3 | TRBV3-1/TRBV3-2 | TGTGCCAGCAGCGTGGTGGGGATGAGCACAGATACGCAGTATTTT | CASSVVGMSTDTQYF
- | 16 | TRBD1 | TRBJ2-2 | TRBV24-1 | TGTGCCACCAGTGATGCGGGACAGGGGATCACCGGGGAGCTGTTTTTT | CATSDAGQGITGELFF
- | 13 | - | TRBJ2-7 | TRBV7-8 | TGTGCCAGCACCCCAATGGCGGCAGGCGAGCAGTACTTC | CASTPMAAGEQYF
- | 14 | - | TRBJ1-1 | TRBV28 | TGTGCCACCCGGACAGTGGTAATGAACACTGAAGCTTTCTTT | CATRTVVMNTEAFF
- | 14 | TRBD2 | TRBJ2-1 | TRBV19 | TGTGCCAGTAGCCGACGAACTAGCGGCAATGAGCAGTTCTTC | CASSRRTSGNEQFF
- | 15 | - | TRBJ2-3 | TRBV2 | TGTGCCAGCACGCTGCAGGGTAGTATCATAGATACGCAGTATTTT | CASTLQGSIIDTQYF
- | 15 | TRBD1 | TRBJ1-1 | TRBV5-4 | TGTGCCACCCGAGGGGACAGGACTTCGAACACTGAAGCTTTCTTT | CATRGDRTSNTEAFF
- | 12 | - | TRBJ2-2 | TRBV2 | TGTGCCAGCAGTGACGATAGGGGGGAGCTGTTTTTT | CASSDDRGELFF
- | 16 | - | TRBJ1-2 | TRBV7-2 | TGTGCCAGCAGCTCCCTAGGGGGACGATCTAACTATGGCTACACCTTC | CASSSLGGRSNYGYTF
- | 12 | - | TRBJ1-5 | TRBV5-6 | TGTGCCAGCAGCTTGTTTCGGGGGCCCCAGCATTTT | CASSLFRGPQHF
- | 19 | TRBD1 | TRBJ2-6 | TRBV11-2 | TGTGCCAGCAGCTCGAGACCCGGGACAGGGGGTTCTGGGGCCAACGTCCTGACTTTC | CASSSRPGTGGSGANVLTF